Shown below are 8 T cell receptor beta chains from a single sample sequenced in a study of T cell responses to AZD1222 COVID-19 vaccine (dated by TCRdb to the early 2020s). Receptors were amplified or captured by the immunoSEQ multiplex PCR assay. Held by TCRdb, this immuneACCESS table contains in-frame sequences only and omits some clones. Under half of the omission traces to an unresolved V gene where checked; the cause of the rest is unknown. This sample holds roughly 150,000 clones; 88% were observed only once. The ten largest clones capture 2.5% to 3.5% of the sample. The time point label corresponds to: about 28 days (+/-7) after the second vaccine dose. Sequencing used peripheral blood, obtained 28 days after the second AZD1222 dose. Receptors originate from an adult who received the AZD1222 COVID-19 vaccine.

This clone has more than one count but fewer than ten. This chain connects TRBV28 to TRBJ2-1, with 10 bases lining up with TRBD1. Trimming removed 5 bases from V and 3 bases from J; junction bases left unmatched: 10. Germline lookup yields CDR1 MDHEN and CDR2 SYDVKM. The CDR3 has 17 amino acids. Here the CDR3 DNA reads TGTGCCAGCAGTCCTTATCCCGACAGGGGGCTCTACAATGAGCAGTTCTTC. This encodes CASSPYPDRGLYNEQFF.

The V and J genes are TRBV5-6 and TRBJ2-2; D gene ambiguous. CDR1 and CDR2 from the germline V gene are SGHDT and YYEEEE. V shed 7 bases and J shed 3 bases, with 19 bases lying between them. The CDR3 sequence is 16 residues long. The CDR3 bases are TGTGCCAGCTTCACTACACTTCTCAAATACACCGGGGAGCTGTTTTTT. Its protein product is CASFTTLLKYTGELFF.

The chain uses TRBV20-1 and TRBJ2-1, with 7 nucleotides matching TRBD2. The CDR3 runs to 16 residues. Losses at the gene ends were 3 bases for V and 0 bases for J; bases not matched to a gene: 8. The germline V gene has CDR1 DFQATT and CDR2 SNEGSKA (reference sequence). The CDR3 nucleotides read TGCAGTGCTAGTTATCTTAGCGGGCACTCCTACAATGAGCAGTTCTTC. Protein: CSASYLSGHSYNEQFF.

This clone was counted once. DNA for the CDR3: TGTGCCATCAGTGAGTCTGACAGGGGAAACACCGGGGAGCTGTTTTTT. This translates into CAISESDRGNTGELFF. This chain connects TRBV10-3 to TRBJ2-2; 8 positions agree with TRBD1. The CDR3 is 16 amino acids. The germline V gene encodes CDR1 ENHRY and CDR2 SYGVKD. V lost 0 bases and J lost 2; bases outside the gene matches: 2.

The chain uses TRBV3-1 (or the pseudogene TRBV3-2) and TRBJ1-3; D may be TRBD1 (5 bases). Germline CDR1 LGHDT, CDR2 YNNKEL (reference sequence). V was shortened by 1 base and J by 2 bases, with 12 bases between the two germline ends. The CDR3 length is 16 residues. CDR3 protein: CASSQVWGPTGNTIYF. CDR3 DNA sequence: TGTGCCAGCAGCCAAGTGTGGGGACCCACTGGAAACACCATATATTTT.

This chain uses TRBV19 with TRBJ1-2, with 7 bases matching TRBD1. V shed 4 bases, J shed 6 bases, and the junction held 8 bases outside the gene matches. This CDR3 is 14 amino acids long. CDR1 LNHDA and CDR2 SQIVND come from the germline V gene (reference sequence). The CDR3 nucleotides are TGTGCCAGTAGTAGCCGAGAGGGGGCTAATGGCTACACCTTC. Its protein product is CASSSREGANGYTF. Full variable domain (missing parts from reference TRBV19 and TRBJ1-2): DGGITQSPKYLFRKEGQNVTLSCEQNLNHDAMYWYRQDPGQGLRLIYYSQIVNDFQKGDIAEGYSVSREKKESFPLTVTSAQKNPTAFYLCASSSREGANGYTFGSGTRLTVV.

Regarding this clone: The sample has other DNA sequences that encode this CDR3 too. The chain carries TRBV18 and TRBJ1-5, with 8 bases matching TRBD1. CDR3 size: 13 residues. The V segment lost 3 bases and the J segment 7 bases; nucleotides outside the gene matches: 2. CDR1 KGHSH and CDR2 LQKENI come from the germline V gene. The CDR3 loop is CASSPTGDQPQHF. As DNA, the CDR3 is TGTGCCAGCTCACCGACAGGGGACCAGCCCCAGCATTTT.

This chain links TRBV7-2 with TRBJ2-3, with 8 bases identical to TRBD2. Germline CDR1 reads SGHTA; CDR2 reads FQGNSA. This CDR3 contains 15 residues. Trimming at V came to 3 bases and at J to 3 bases, leaving 5 bases not matched to a gene. Here the CDR3 reads CASSFITSGTDTQYF. The DNA for the CDR3 is TGTGCCAGCAGCTTCATAACTAGCGGAACAGATACGCAGTATTTT.